This T cell receptor (beta chain) comes out of a study of blood T cell repertoires in COVID-19. Study as a whole: Samples came from the United States, Italy and Spain, spanning acute and convalescent COVID-19. T cells, B-cell-depleted T cells, or PBMCs supplied cDNA or gDNA.

In Seattle, patients joined the study during active infection and were tracked longitudinally. This CDR3 region has 12 residues. Trimming left V 4 bases short and J 9 bases short, with 12 bases between. Measured with immunoSEQ multiplex PCR; TCRdb has only the in-frame clones, and not every one. This sample has 200,000 to 250,000 clones; approximately 80% occur once, and the top ten carry over 6%. This TCR was sampled from a woman older than 75 with COVID-19, enrolled during active disease. This chain joins TRBV12-3 or TRBV12-4 and TRBJ2-5; a weak D match, TRBD1 (6 bases). Sequenced material: peripheral blood. CDR3 sequence (DNA): TGTGCCAGCAGTTCATTGGGGGCTCCCCAGTACTTC. Translation: CASSSLGAPQYF.